This TCR beta chain was profiled in a study of CD8+ T cells in alopecia areata. Broader study findings: Tissue-resident alphabeta T cells belonging to normal skin likewise get sequenced within scalp specimens.

Described treatment: oral pan-JAK inhibitor, 5-10 mg twice daily. Researchers gathered lesional scalp punch biopsies and peripheral blood from patients with alopecia areata. V lost 5 bases and J 6 bases, leaving 6 bases between the germline ends. CDR1 and CDR2 from the germline V gene are LNHDA and SQIVND (reference sequence). This CDR3 is built from 11 residues. This clone was observed a handful of times. The antigen is undetermined. The sequencing template was cDNA reverse transcribed from extracted RNA. Clones were sequenced by immunoSEQ multiplex PCR, and TCRdb holds only the in-frame ones, with some missing. In the table there are 95,000 to 100,000 clones, 60% of which are singletons.

The material was CD8+ T cells sorted from blood, obtained at approximately week 60, from a patient treated with tofacitinib. This receptor was obtained from a human donor with alopecia areata. The chain carries TRBV19 and TRBJ2-3; D gene uncertain. The CDR3 DNA sequence: TGTGCCAGTAGTCCCGGGGATACGCAGTATTTT. This gives the protein CASSPGDTQYF. Variable domain in full (rest from reference TRBV19 and TRBJ2-3): DGGITQSPKYLFRKEGQNVTLSCEQNLNHDAMYWYRQDPGQGLRLIYYSQIVNDFQKGDIAEGYSVSREKKESFPLTVTSAQKNPTAFYLCASSPGDTQYFGPGTRLTVL.